This is a list of T cell receptor beta chains from one sample in a study of cytomegalovirus exposure and HLA in healthy donors. Assay used: immunoSEQ multiplex PCR; TCRdb lists only in-frame clones, some missing. This table has 250,000 or so clones, 80% to 95% appearing once. Source material: PBMCs. The receptor set was obtained from a girl aged 2 to 9 in good health and CMV-seronegative. Each CDR3 is given with its conserved first and last residue. A D gene is named only where the DNA matches it firmly. The listing skips clone size in some rows; elsewhere it reads once, few, many or a size class.

>TRBD2|TRBJ2-5|TRBV27|-
TGTGCCAGCAGTTCCCGGACTAGCGGGCGGGAGACCCAGTACTTC
CASSSRTSGRETQYF
>-|TRBJ2-7|TRBV7-9|-
TGTGCCAGCAGACAGGTGGGGTTGTCCTACGAGCAGTACTTC
CASRQVGLSYEQYF
>-|TRBJ1-5|TRBV2|-
TGTGCCAGCAGTATTACCTGGACAGACAATCAGCCCCAGCATTTT
CASSITWTDNQPQHF
>-|TRBJ1-4|TRBV23-1|-
TGCGCCAGCAGTCAATCCCCTGCTAATGAAAAACTGTTTTTT
CASSQSPANEKLFF
>-|TRBJ2-3|TRBV2|-
TGTGCCAGCAGTCTCAGTTCAGATACGCAGTATTTT
CASSLSSDTQYF
>TRBD2|TRBJ2-4|TRBV29-1|-
TGCAGCGTTGAAGGGCTAGCGGGAGGGGCAGTAAACATTCAGTACTTC
CSVEGLAGGAVNIQYF
>-|TRBJ2-3|TRBV15|-
TGTGCCACCAGCAGAGATTTGGGAGAATCGATCACAGATACGCAGTATTTT
CATSRDLGESITDTQYF
>TRBD1|TRBJ1-2|TRBV4-2|once
TGTGCCACCGGGACAGACCCTAACTATGGCTACACCTTC
CATGTDPNYGYTF
>-|TRBJ2-3|TRBV10-2|-
TGCGCCAGCACGTGGAGTCCTACAGATACGCAGTATTTT
CASTWSPTDTQYF
>TRBD1|TRBJ1-6|TRBV9|-
TGTGCCAGCAGCGTAGAGGGGGCTTCCAACTCACCCCTCCACTTT
CASSVEGASNSPLHF
>-|TRBJ2-7|TRBV28|-
TGTGCCAGCAGCCTGACAGATTACGAGCAGTACTTC
CASSLTDYEQYF
>-|TRBJ1-1|TRBV29-1|-
TGCAGCGTTGAAGGGCCAGGGCAGGGAGCTTTCTTT
CSVEGPGQGAFF
>-|TRBJ2-1|TRBV11-1|-
TGTGCCAGCAGCTTACTTCGGGTCGTTTACAATGAGCAGTTCTTC
CASSLLRVVYNEQFF
>TRBD1|TRBJ2-6|TRBV7-2|-
TGTGCCAGCAGCTTAAGAGGGGGCCTTACTGGGGCCAACGTCCTGACTTTC
CASSLRGGLTGANVLTF
>TRBD2|TRBJ2-1|TRBV15|-
TGTGCCACCAGAGCGTCGGGACTAGCGGTCTGGGCCTACAATGAGCAGTTCTTC
CATRASGLAVWAYNEQFF
>TRBD2|TRBJ2-5|TRBV6-1|-
TGTGCCAGCAGTTGGACTAGCGGGGGAGAGACCCAGTACTTC
CASSWTSGGETQYF
>-|TRBJ1-1|TRBV11-2|-
TGTGCCAGCAGCTTAGATACTTACCCGAACACTGAAGCTTTCTTT
CASSLDTYPNTEAFF
>TRBD1|TRBJ1-5|TRBV6-6|-
TGTGCCAGCACCTCGGACAGGTATAGCAATCAGCCCCAGCATTTT
CASTSDRYSNQPQHF
>-|TRBJ1-4|TRBV5-1|-
TGCGCCAGCAGCTCCAACCTAGCAACTAATGAAAAACTGTTTTTT
CASSSNLATNEKLFF